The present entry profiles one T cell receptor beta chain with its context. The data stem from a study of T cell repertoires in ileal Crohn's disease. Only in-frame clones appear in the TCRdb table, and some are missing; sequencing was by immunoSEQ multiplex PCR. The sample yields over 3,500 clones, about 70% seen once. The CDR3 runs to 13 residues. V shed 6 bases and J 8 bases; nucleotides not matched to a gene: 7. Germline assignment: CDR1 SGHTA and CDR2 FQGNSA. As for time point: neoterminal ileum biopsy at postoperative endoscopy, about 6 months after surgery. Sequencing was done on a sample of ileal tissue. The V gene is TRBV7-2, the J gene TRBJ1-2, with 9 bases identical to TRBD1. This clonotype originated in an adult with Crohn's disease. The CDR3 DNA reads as TGTGCCAGCAGTTATTGGACAGGGGAAGGCTACACCTTC. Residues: CASSYWTGEGYTF.